This paragraph reports one T cell receptor beta chain. This sample was included in a study of blood T cell repertoires in COVID-19. Turning to the study itself: Sites across the United States, Italy and Spain contributed samples from acute and convalescent COVID-19.

Cohorts were based on clinical histories the participants reported. Cohort 3 donors counted as recovered after two negative PCRs, clearance, or resolved symptoms. Under the authors' procedure: Amplification of reference gene primers was used by the study to estimate nucleated cell counts. Measured with immunoSEQ multiplex PCR; TCRdb has only the in-frame clones, and not every one. V and J calls and clone size are as listed in that table; D and trimming were resolved from the DNA. The sample has approximately 440,000 clones, about 85% seen once; the top ten hold under 0.75%. The length of the CDR3 is 13 residues. V lost 2 bases and J 7 bases, leaving 11 bases between the germline ends. Per germline, CDR1 LNHDA and CDR2 SQIVND (reference sequence).

The clonotype originates from a woman aged 18-30 years who had recovered from COVID-19. The specimen sequenced was PBMCs or T cells enriched from blood (not recorded which). J is TRBJ1-1 and V is TRBV19, with D hard to call. The CDR3 here is CASSIMPEFEAFF. CDR3 nucleotide sequence: TGTGCCAGTAGTATAATGCCGGAGTTTGAAGCTTTCTTT.